A selection of T cell receptor beta chains follows, all from one sample in a study of T cells after posttransplantation cyclophosphamide. Produced via immunoSEQ multiplex PCR; TCRdb's table is partial and in-frame only. The table shows some 20,000 clones, with roughly 98% occurring only once. Sample: naive CD4+ T cells sorted from PBMCs. The source of these receptors is a man aged 40-50 years in good health, CMV-negative, and a related stem cell transplant donor. The CDR3 runs from the conserved cysteine through the conserved F or W. Fields, in order: J gene, D gene, clone size, CDR3 length, V gene, CDR3 protein, CDR3 DNA. The D gene is left open where the match is weak. A clone size is listed for some rows: how often the clone was seen (once, few, many), or a class if it is expanded.

>TRBJ1-5|TRBD1|.|16|TRBV5-6
CASSKDRGNSNQPQHF
TGTGCCAGCAGCAAGGACAGGGGGAATAGCAATCAGCCCCAGCATTTT
>TRBJ2-2|TRBD1|.|16|TRBV7-7
CASSPLQDRANGELFF
TGTGCCAGCAGCCCTCTCCAGGACAGGGCTAACGGGGAGCTGTTTTTT
>TRBJ2-7|TRBD1|.|16|TRBV19
CASSRRGGDRAYEQYF
TGTGCCAGTAGTCGGAGGGGCGGGGACAGGGCCTACGAGCAGTACTTC
>TRBJ2-5|.|.|13|TRBV5-1
CASHRTDQETQYF
TGCGCCAGCCACCGGACTGATCAAGAGACCCAGTACTTC
>TRBJ2-1|.|.|15|TRBV18
CASSPSRSSYNEQFF
TGTGCCAGCTCACCAAGCCGTAGCTCCTACAATGAGCAGTTCTTC
>TRBJ2-5|.|.|13|TRBV5-6
CASSLLSLETQYF
.
>TRBJ2-5|TRBD1|.|16|TRBV25-1
CASSDFGTGGWETQYF
TGTGCCAGCAGTGATTTTGGGACAGGGGGTTGGGAGACCCAGTACTTC
>TRBJ2-2|.|.|13|TRBV2
CASRTTPRGELFF
TGTGCCAGCAGGACGACTCCCAGAGGGGAGCTGTTTTTT
>TRBJ2-7|.|.|13|TRBV4-1
CASSQERGREQYF
TGCGCCAGCAGCCAAGAGAGGGGGAGAGAGCAGTACTTC
>TRBJ2-3|TRBD2|.|17|TRBV5-1
CASSLDGLAGGVDTQYF
TGCGCCAGCAGCTTGGATGGACTAGCGGGTGGGGTGGATACGCAGTATTTT
>TRBJ1-3|.|.|12|TRBV30
CAWTPFGDTIYF
TGTGCCTGGACTCCCTTCGGGGACACCATATATTTT
>TRBJ2-7|TRBD1|once|15|TRBV7-2
CASRPTGGSDYEQYF
TGTGCCAGCAGACCAACAGGGGGATCCGACTACGAGCAGTACTTC
>TRBJ2-1|.|.|13|TRBV15
CVASGHRYNEQFF
TGTGTTGCGAGTGGGCACAGGTACAATGAGCAGTTCTTC
>TRBJ2-5|.|.|13|TRBV9
CASSSRGEETQYF
TGTGCCAGCAGCTCGCGTGGAGAAGAGACCCAGTACTTC
>TRBJ2-3|TRBD2|.|16|TRBV7-9
CASSPGTSGASDTQYF
TGTGCCAGCAGCCCCGGGACTAGCGGAGCCTCAGATACGCAGTATTTT
>TRBJ2-7|.|once|15|TRBV7-2
CASSLSGGVSYEQYF
TGTGCCAGCAGCCTGAGCGGAGGCGTATCCTACGAGCAGTACTTC
>TRBJ1-1|TRBD1|.|11|TRBV20-1
CSAGQVAEAFF
TGCAGTGCTGGACAGGTAGCTGAAGCTTTCTTT
>TRBJ2-1|.|.|14|TRBV29-1
CSVEDRGAYNEQFF
TGCAGCGTTGAAGACAGGGGAGCCTACAATGAGCAGTTCTTC
>TRBJ1-2|TRBD1|.|14|TRBV27
CASSLKGADYGYTF
TGTGCCAGCAGTTTAAAGGGGGCGGACTATGGCTACACCTTC
>TRBJ2-1|TRBD2|.|14|TRBV6-5
CASSYEAGVNEQFF
TGTGCCAGCAGTTATGAGGCGGGAGTCAATGAGCAGTTCTTC
>TRBJ2-7|.|.|12|TRBV6-5
CASSRGLREQYF
TGTGCCAGCAGTCGAGGACTGCGCGAGCAGTACTTC
>TRBJ1-1|.|.|14|TRBV7-9
CASSFWGTNTEAFF
TGTGCCAGCAGCTTTTGGGGGACAAACACTGAAGCTTTCTTT
>TRBJ2-3|TRBD2|.|16|TRBV6-1
CASSERLAESTDTQYF
TGTGCCAGCAGTGAAAGACTAGCGGAGAGCACAGATACGCAGTATTTT
>TRBJ2-1|TRBD2|.|15|TRBV5-1
CASSYTSGAYNEQFF
TGCGCCAGCAGCTATACTAGCGGGGCCTACAATGAGCAGTTCTTC
>TRBJ2-7|.|.|17|TRBV7-7
CASSFLKGRGLGYEQYF
TGTGCTAGCAGCTTTCTTAAAGGGCGGGGGCTGGGCTACGAGCAGTACTTC
>TRBJ2-5|TRBD1|once|13|TRBV11-3
CASRPTGGETQYF
TGTGCCAGCAGACCAACAGGGGGAGAGACCCAGTACTTC
>TRBJ1-3|.|.|13|TRBV10-1
CASSETVGNTIYF
TGCGCCAGCAGTGAAACTGTTGGAAACACCATATATTTT
>TRBJ2-6|TRBD2|.|18|TRBV18
CASSPRAGKISGANVLTF
TGTGCCAGCTCACCACGAGCGGGAAAAATCTCTGGGGCCAACGTCCTGACTTTC
>TRBJ2-3|TRBD2|.|17|TRBV14
CASSRFGLAGSTDTQYF
TGTGCCAGCAGCCGCTTTGGGCTAGCGGGTTCCACAGATACGCAGTATTTT
>TRBJ2-3|.|.|15|TRBV7-2
CASSLVSLDTDTQYF
TGTGCCAGCAGCTTAGTATCCCTAGACACAGATACGCAGTATTTT
>TRBJ2-5|TRBD2|once|15|TRBV10-3
CAISGTSGYQETQYF
TGTGCCATCAGTGGGACTAGCGGGTACCAAGAGACCCAGTACTTC
>TRBJ2-1|TRBD2|once|14|TRBV5-4
CASSSGLAGNEQFF
TGTGCCAGCAGCTCCGGACTAGCGGGCAATGAGCAGTTCTTC
>TRBJ1-5|TRBD1|.|14|TRBV6-4
CASSEQGAQQPQHF
TGTGCCAGCAGTGAACAGGGGGCTCAACAGCCCCAGCATTTT
>TRBJ2-2|TRBD2|.|19|TRBV10-3
CATNPSQGLAGTNTGELFF
TGTGCCACGAATCCGAGTCAAGGACTAGCGGGGACGAACACCGGGGAGCTGTTTTTT
>TRBJ2-1|TRBD1|.|13|TRBV10-2
CASRQGTYNEQFF
TGCGCCAGCAGACAGGGGACCTACAATGAGCAGTTCTTC
>TRBJ1-1|.|.|11|TRBV6-1
CASSQYGQLLF
TGTGCCAGCAGTCAATATGGACAGCTTCTCTTT
>TRBJ2-2|.|.|13|TRBV6-6
CASGQANTGELFF
TGTGCCAGCGGGCAAGCGAACACCGGGGAGCTGTTTTTT
>TRBJ1-3|.|.|14|TRBV28
CASGGGNAGNTIYF
TGTGCCAGCGGGGGAGGAAATGCCGGAAACACCATATATTTT
>TRBJ1-1|.|few|14|TRBV19
CASSQTPTGTEAFF
TGTGCCAGTAGCCAAACGCCGACAGGTACTGAAGCTTTCTTT
>TRBJ1-2|.|.|15|TRBV19
CASSIARGPADGYTF
TGTGCCAGTAGTATCGCCAGGGGCCCGGCTGATGGCTACACCTTC
>TRBJ2-7|.|.|13|TRBV30
CAWTPRVYYEQYF
TGTGCCTGGACCCCCAGGGTATACTACGAGCAGTACTTC
>TRBJ1-5|.|.|18|TRBV28
CASSPQGGGAYSNQPQHF
TGTGCCAGCAGTCCCCAAGGCGGGGGGGCCTATAGCAATCAGCCCCAGCATTTT
>TRBJ2-7|.|.|15|TRBV19
CASTPTGEGNYEQYF
TGTGCCAGTACTCCCACCGGCGAGGGAAACTACGAGCAGTACTTC
>TRBJ1-1|.|.|13|TRBV25-1
CASGRGQDTEAFF
TGTGCCAGCGGGAGGGGCCAGGACACTGAAGCTTTCTTT
>TRBJ2-7|TRBD1|.|14|TRBV7-8
CASSIPGQGREQYF
TGTGCCAGCAGCATACCGGGACAGGGTCGCGAGCAGTACTTC
>TRBJ1-6|TRBD1|.|15|TRBV18
CASSLTGGYNSPLHF
TGTGCCAGCTCACTAACAGGGGGCTATAATTCACCCCTCCACTTT
>TRBJ2-5|TRBD2|.|14|TRBV7-6
CASSFLSGRETQYF
TGTGCCAGCAGCTTTCTTAGCGGGAGGGAGACCCAGTACTTC
>TRBJ2-3|TRBD2|.|17|TRBV2
CASRASLAGRLRGTQYF
TGTGCCAGCAGGGCGAGCCTAGCGGGAAGACTACGCGGTACGCAGTATTTT
>TRBJ2-1|TRBD2|.|16|TRBV5-6
CASSLGLAGPYNEQFF
TGTGCCAGCAGCCTCGGACTAGCGGGACCATACAATGAGCAGTTCTTC
>TRBJ1-4|.|.|15|TRBV5-6
CASSNGRAGGEKLFF
TGTGCCAGCAGCAACGGCAGGGCTGGAGGGGAAAAACTGTTTTTT
>TRBJ2-2|TRBD1|.|14|TRBV27
CASRSGTGSGELFF
TGTGCCAGCAGATCCGGGACAGGAAGCGGGGAGCTGTTTTTT
>TRBJ2-6|.|.|16|TRBV5-1
CASSLAGVTGANVLTF
TGCGCCAGCAGCTTGGCAGGGGTGACTGGGGCCAACGTCCTGACTTTC
>TRBJ2-2|.|.|14|TRBV7-6
CASSLVSPTGELFF
TGTGCCAGCAGCTTAGTTAGTCCCACCGGGGAGCTGTTTTTT
>TRBJ1-1|.|.|15|TRBV18
CASSQSSTGNTEAFF
TGTGCCAGCTCACAGAGCTCGACGGGAAACACTGAAGCTTTCTTT
>TRBJ2-1|TRBD1|.|12|TRBV6-5
CASGDRENEQFF
TGTGCCAGCGGGGACAGGGAAAATGAGCAGTTCTTC
>TRBJ1-2|TRBD1|.|16|TRBV6-5
CASSYMGQATNYGYTF
TGTGCCAGCAGTTACATGGGACAGGCAACTAACTATGGCTACACCTTC
>TRBJ2-7|.|.|14|TRBV19
CASSTAQGRGEQYF
TGTGCCAGTAGTACCGCACAGGGTCGTGGCGAGCAGTACTTC
>TRBJ2-7|TRBD2|.|14|TRBV28
CATLGTSRIYEQYF
TGTGCCACTCTGGGGACTAGTCGGATTTACGAGCAGTACTTC
>TRBJ2-2|.|once|17|TRBV28
CASSPNFQGLNTGELFF
TGTGCCAGCAGTCCAAACTTCCAGGGGCTAAACACCGGGGAGCTGTTTTTT
>TRBJ2-7|TRBD2|.|14|TRBV29-1
CSVATSGVPYEQYF
TGCAGCGTTGCGACTAGCGGGGTTCCCTACGAGCAGTACTTC